This entry lists 18 T cell receptor beta chains sequenced from one sample in a study of T-cell reconstitution after alpha-beta-depleted transplantation in children (dated by TCRdb to 2016 to 2017). The sample's treatment or condition, from its label and the paper: allogeneic hematopoietic cell transplantation with graft depleted of TCRalphabeta T cells and CD19 B cells. Library construction relied on PCR. The listed sequencing device is Illumina HiSeq 2500. TCR libraries were prepared with molecular barcoding, using unique molecular identifiers to normalize TCRbeta repertoire quantification. Clones were called with MiXCR by TCRdb after fastp trimmed the public reads at Q25, and only in-frame beta chains were retained. Each entry is one CDR3 protein sequence, shown with its most common DNA and genes. A total of 400,000 to 450,000 distinct CDR3 sequences appear in this sample, approximately 42% of them only once. Approximately 25% of the sample goes to the ten largest clones.

This sample comprised PBMCs, obtained before TCRalphabeta/CD19-depleted stem cell transplant. These receptors were collected from a girl aged 2 to 10 with aplastic anemia, due to receive a stem cell transplant.

The rearrangement joins TRBV27 to TRBJ2-5; D may be TRBD1 (5 bases). Deletions cut 3 bases from V and 1 base from J, with 6 bases between. The CDR3 is 13 residues long. Looked up from germline, CDR1 is MNHEY and CDR2 is SMNVEV (reference sequence). This CDR3 reads CASSLTVQETQYF. CDR3 bases: TGTGCCAGCAGTTTGACAGTCCAAGAGACCCAGTACTTC.

The chain combines TRBV7-9 with TRBJ2-7; D remains unclear. The CDR3 has 13 residues. Germline assignment: CDR1 SEHNR and CDR2 FQNEAQ (reference sequence). V lost 3 bases and J 6 bases, leaving 12 bases between the germline ends. CDR3 protein: CASSFREFSEQYF. CDR3 DNA sequence: TGTGCCAGCAGCTTTAGAGAGTTCAGCGAGCAGTACTTC. Supplemented by reference TRBV7-9 and TRBJ2-7, the full variable domain reads DTGVSQNPRHKITKRGQNVTFRCDPISEHNRLYWYRQTLGQGPEFLTYFQNEAQLEKSRLLSDRFSAERPKGSFSTLEIQRTEQGDSAMYLCASSFREFSEQYFGPGTRLTVT.

This clonotype has more than one count but fewer than ten. The chain combines TRBV2 with TRBJ1-2, with 9 bases matching TRBD1. The V gene end was trimmed by 0 bases and the J gene end by 10 bases; junction bases not matched to a gene: 6. This CDR3 spans 14 amino acids. CDR1 is SNHLY and CDR2 is FYNNEI in the germline V gene. The CDR3 loop reads CASSEAGQGRTYTF. CDR3 coding DNA: TGTGCCAGCAGTGAAGCCGGACAGGGGCGGACCTACACCTTC.

V gene TRBV20-1 combines with J gene TRBJ2-1; 8 bases align to TRBD1. V was pared by 8 bases and J by 3 bases, with 9 bases of the junction left unmatched. CDR1 DFQATT and CDR2 SNEGSKA come from the germline V gene (reference sequence). The CDR3 is 14 amino acids. CDR3 sequence: CSITTGAVYNEQFF. The CDR3 region has the DNA TGCAGTATTACGACAGGGGCTGTCTACAATGAGCAGTTCTTC.

The rearrangement joins TRBV20-1 to TRBJ2-2; tentative D call: TRBD2 (5 bases). CDR3 length equals 16 residues. The V gene's germline CDR1 is DFQATT and CDR2 SNEGSKA (reference sequence). With 0 bases removed from V and 4 bases from J, the gap between germline ends came to 15 bases. The CDR3 reads CSARDKRLATTGELFF. CDR3 sequence (DNA): TGCAGTGCTAGAGATAAGCGGCTAGCTACCACCGGGGAGCTGTTTTTT.

There are a few counts of this clonotype. The rearrangement links TRBV7-9 to TRBJ2-7, with 9 bases identical to TRBD1. There are 14 residues in the CDR3. The trim removed 1 base at V and 5 bases at J, leaving 3 bases unmatched. Looked up from germline, CDR1 is SEHNR and CDR2 is FQNEAQ (reference sequence). The CDR3 spells CASSLGTGAHEQYF. The DNA of the CDR3 is TGTGCCAGCAGCTTAGGGACAGGGGCCCACGAGCAGTACTTC.

The chain has TRBV20-1 and TRBJ2-7, with D tentatively TRBD1 (6 bases). The CDR3 has 15 residues. V was trimmed by 3 bases and J by 2 bases, leaving 17 bases between them. Germline V gene data show CDR1 as DFQATT and CDR2 as SNEGSKA (reference sequence). Here the CDR3 reads CSASHTGLNPYEQYF. DNA for the CDR3: TGCAGTGCTAGCCACACAGGGCTCAATCCCTACGAGCAGTACTTC.

V is TRBV20-1 and J is TRBJ2-3, with 9 bases fitting TRBD2. Trimming removed 1 base from V and 2 bases from J; junction bases left unmatched: 7. Per the germline V gene, CDR1 is DFQATT and CDR2 is SNEGSKA (reference sequence). The CDR3 loop spans 16 amino acids. CDR3 residues: CSARAGTSPFTDTQYF. CDR3 bases: TGCAGTGCTAGAGCTGGGACTAGCCCTTTCACAGATACGCAGTATTTT.

Note on this clonotype: Its ends do not fully match the called genes, so a read error is possible. This rearrangement joins TRBV5-1 to TRBJ2-2, with D maybe TRBD2 (6 bases). This CDR3 comprises 18 residues. CDR1 is SGHRS, CDR2 YFSETQ, per germline. The CDR3 sequence: CASSLAENRLGSTGELFF. The CDR3 DNA sequence: TGCGCCAGCAGCTTGGCCGAAAACCGACTAGGGAGCACCGGGGAGTTGTTTTTT.

This clonotype was recorded many times. V usage is TRBV6-5 and J usage is TRBJ2-1, with D perhaps TRBD1 or TRBD2 (5 bases each). The CDR3 is 17 residues long. In germline, CDR1 is MNHEY, CDR2 SVGAGI. V lost 0 bases, J lost 3 bases, and 15 bases lay in between. The CDR3 spells CASSYSGPRGVYNEQFF. The CDR3 DNA reads TGTGCCAGCAGTTACTCGGGACCTCGAGGGGTCTACAATGAGCAGTTCTTC.

Notes on this clonotype: With a much larger clone just one base away, this may be a read error. V gene TRBV20-1 combines with J gene TRBJ2-3; 9 nucleotides agree with TRBD2. CDR1 is DFQATT and CDR2 is SNEGSKA in the germline V gene (reference sequence). The CDR3 length is 16 residues. The CDR3, as DNA: TGCTGTGCTCCCTTGACTAGCGGATTAAGCACAGATACGCAGTATTTT. Translating it yields CCAPLTSGLSTDTQYF.

This clonotype was detected once. This sequence joins TRBV5-6 and TRBJ2-1; D uncertain. Germline V CDR1 and CDR2: SGHDT, YYEEEE. This CDR3 region has 14 residues. The germline V and J ends were trimmed by 0 bases and 6 bases, with 10 bases remaining between them. CDR3 sequence: CASSLESRVNEQFF. CDR3 DNA: TGTGCCAGCAGCTTGGAATCTAGGGTCAATGAGCAGTTCTTC.

This chain uses TRBV20-1 with TRBJ2-7; D remains unclear. This CDR3 region has 14 residues. Germline CDR1 DFQATT, CDR2 SNEGSKA (reference sequence). The V end was cut by 5 bases, the J end by 1 base, with 15 bases between. CDR3 nucleotide sequence: TGCAGTGCTGTTTCGATGGGAATTTCCTACGAGCAGTACTTC. It codes for CSAVSMGISYEQYF.

The chain joins TRBV4-2 to TRBJ2-7; 7 bases fit TRBD2. The trim removed 0 bases at V and 0 bases at J, leaving 5 bases unmatched. This CDR3 has 16 residues. CDR1 is LGHNA and CDR2 is YNFKEQ in the germline V gene. The CDR3 protein is CASSQDSASGSYEQYF. DNA of the CDR3: TGTGCCAGCAGCCAAGATTCGGCTAGCGGCTCCTACGAGCAGTACTTC.

The sample holds a few counts of this clonotype. This rearrangement joins TRBV6-1 to TRBJ2-3, with 13 bases matching TRBD2. The CDR3 loop spans 15 amino acids. Germline CDR1 is MNHNS and CDR2 is SASEGT. Trimming removed 6 bases from V and 4 bases from J; junction bases left unmatched: 4. The CDR3 loop is CASRRTSGSPDTQYF. The DNA for the CDR3 is TGTGCCAGCAGGCGGACTAGCGGGAGCCCAGATACGCAGTATTTT.

The V and J genes are TRBV7-9 and TRBJ2-7, with 9 positions matching TRBD1. The CDR3 runs 17 residues. Losses at the gene ends were 5 bases for V and 4 bases for J; bases not matched to a gene: 15. Germline lookup yields CDR1 SEHNR and CDR2 FQNEAQ (reference sequence). CDR3 sequence (DNA): TGTGCCAGCAGCCCCCTTGGATGGACAGGGGCCATATACGAGCAGTACTTC. Translation: CASSPLGWTGAIYEQYF.

The chain couples TRBV10-3 to TRBJ2-7; D remains unclear. CDR3 size: 15 residues. The germline gives CDR1 ENHRY, CDR2 SYGVKD. The V end was cut by 0 bases, the J end by 0 bases, with 9 bases between. The CDR3 sequence: CAISESAADSYEQYF. The CDR3 coding sequence is TGTGCCATCAGTGAGTCCGCCGCGGACTCCTACGAGCAGTACTTC.

This clonotype is a singleton in its sample. V usage is TRBV20-1 and J usage is TRBJ2-7; 10 nucleotides agree with TRBD2. J gave up 6 bases and V 1 base, and 3 bases lay outside the gene matches. The CDR3 extends over 13 amino acids. Germline CDR1 reads DFQATT; CDR2 reads SNEGSKA (reference sequence). The CDR3 loop reads CSARAIAGGEQYF. CDR3 in DNA: TGCAGTGCTAGAGCCATAGCGGGAGGCGAGCAGTACTTC.